The 5 T cell receptor beta chains in this list originate from one sample, sequenced in a study of blood T cell repertoires in COVID-19 (dated by TCRdb to about 2020). Libraries came from the immunoSEQ multiplex PCR assay. Entries here come from immuneACCESS through TCRdb and include only in-frame sequences with V and J called. Some clones fail to appear in such tables; in the studies checked, an unresolved V gene covers under half of the shortfall, and the cause of the remainder is unknown. This sample holds a few hundred thousand clones; nearly 90% were observed only once. Less than 3.5% of the sample is taken by the ten largest. What was sequenced was PBMCs or T cells enriched from blood (not recorded which). The receptor set was obtained from a woman between 50 and 59 years old who had been exposed to COVID-19.

The CDR3 DNA follows: TGCGCCAGCAGCCTTCTAGCGGGGCTTGATACGCAGTATTTT. Protein sequence: CASSLLAGLDTQYF. The chain employs TRBV4-1 and TRBJ2-3, with 9 bases identical to TRBD2. V lost 4 bases, J lost 6 bases, and 5 bases stayed unmatched. Germline CDR1 and CDR2: MGHRA and YSYEKL. The CDR3 spans 14 residues.

Here the CDR3 reads CASSSRVAGGRNEQFF. DNA of the CDR3: TGTGCCAGCAGCTCCCGCGTAGCGGGGGGGCGGAATGAGCAGTTCTTC. The chain uses TRBV11-3 and TRBJ2-1; the match to TRBD2 covers 11 bases. CDR1 and CDR2 from the germline V gene are SGHNT and YENEEA. The V segment lost 4 bases and the J segment 7 bases; nucleotides outside the gene matches: 9. This CDR3 is 16 amino acids long.

The chain uses TRBV27 and TRBJ1-2, with TRBD1 as a possible D gene (6 bases). CDR1 is MNHEY and CDR2 is SMNVEV in the germline V gene (reference sequence). The V end lost 6 bases, the J end lost 5 bases, and 10 bases lay between the germline ends. The CDR3 spans 12 residues. The CDR3 DNA sequence: TGTGCCAGCAGCATGACAGGATATGGCTACACCTTC. It specifies CASSMTGYGYTF.

This clone was recorded a few times. CDR3 amino acids: CASSSIGGWEQFF. CDR3 DNA: TGTGCCAGTAGTAGCATTGGGGGGTGGGAGCAGTTCTTC. V gene TRBV19 combines with J gene TRBJ2-1, with D possibly being TRBD2 (6 bases). The CDR3 loop spans 13 amino acids. Germline values: CDR1 LNHDA, CDR2 SQIVND (reference sequence). V was trimmed by 4 bases and J by 10 bases, leaving 14 bases between them.

This chain connects TRBV28 to TRBJ1-4, with 10 nucleotides matching TRBD1. V gave up 4 bases and J gave up 9 bases; unmatched junction bases: 5. This CDR3 has 14 amino acids. Germline CDR1 reads MDHEN; CDR2 reads SYDVKM. CDR3 sequence reads: CASSSGQGNQKLFF. In DNA, the CDR3 is TGTGCCAGCAGTTCGGGACAGGGGAATCAAAAACTGTTTTTT.